This TCR beta chain derives from a study of blood T cell repertoires in COVID-19. Data came from immunoSEQ multiplex PCR; TCRdb stores just in-frame clones and leaves some out. The sample holds approximately 150,000 clones; approximately 82% are singletons and the top ten take roughly 15%. The V gene's germline CDR1 is SGHNT and CDR2 YYREEE (reference sequence). J lost 10 bases, V lost 1 base, and 6 bases had no gene match. The CDR3 contains 16 residues. This sequence was found in a human donor with acute or convalescent COVID-19. The donor label of this sample is uncertain. Sample: peripheral blood. V usage is TRBV5-4 and J usage is TRBJ2-1; 15 nucleotides align to TRBD2. CDR3 residues: CASSLPGTSGGWEQFF. The CDR3 nucleotides read TGTGCCAGCAGCTTGCCCGGGACTAGCGGGGGGTGGGAGCAGTTCTTC.